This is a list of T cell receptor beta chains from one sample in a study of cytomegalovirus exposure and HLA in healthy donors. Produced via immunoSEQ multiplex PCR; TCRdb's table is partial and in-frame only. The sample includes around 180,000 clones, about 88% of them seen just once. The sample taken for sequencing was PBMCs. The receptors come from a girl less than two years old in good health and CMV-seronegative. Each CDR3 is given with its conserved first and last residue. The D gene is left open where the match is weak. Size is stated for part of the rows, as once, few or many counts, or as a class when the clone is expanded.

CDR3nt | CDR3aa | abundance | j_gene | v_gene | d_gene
TGTGCCAGCTCACCGACAGGGGTTCGTTATGGCTACACCTTC | CASSPTGVRYGYTF | NA | TRBJ1-2 | TRBV18 | TRBD1
TGTGCCAGTAGTATCACCGGGACAGCTCGCGAGCAGTACTTC | CASSITGTAREQYF | NA | TRBJ2-7 | TRBV19 | TRBD1
TGTGCCAGCAGCCTCCGGACTAGAACGAGCACCGGGGAGCTGTTTTTT | CASSLRTRTSTGELFF | once | TRBJ2-2 | TRBV4-2 | TRBD2
TGTGCCAGCAGCCAGAGCGGGACACTCTACAATGAGCAGTTCTTC | CASSQSGTLYNEQFF | NA | TRBJ2-1 | TRBV5-6 | NA
TGTGCCAGCAGCCCGGCCGGACAGCCGCTGAAAGGTACGCAGTATTTT | CASSPAGQPLKGTQYF | NA | TRBJ2-3 | TRBV9 | NA
TGCGCCAGCGTCCATAGCGGGACAGATACGCAGTATTTT | CASVHSGTDTQYF | NA | TRBJ2-3 | TRBV10-1 | TRBD2
TGTGCCAGCAGCGTAGGAACTAGCGGCTACGAGCAGTACTTC | CASSVGTSGYEQYF | NA | TRBJ2-7 | TRBV9 | TRBD2
TGTGCCAGCAGCCCCCTAGCGGGAGTGGACAATGAGCAGTTCTTC | CASSPLAGVDNEQFF | NA | TRBJ2-1 | TRBV7-2 | TRBD2
TGTGCCAGCAGCCGTGACAGGGGCGGCGAGCAGTACTTC | CASSRDRGGEQYF | once | TRBJ2-7 | TRBV7-8 | TRBD1
TGTGCCAGCAGTGCTTTCGCGGGAGGACCTACGGAGCAGTACTTC | CASSAFAGGPTEQYF | NA | TRBJ2-7 | TRBV25-1 | TRBD2
TGTGCCAGCAGAAGGACTAGGGGGGAGCAAGAGACCCAGTACTTC | CASRRTRGEQETQYF | NA | TRBJ2-5 | TRBV6-6 | NA
TGTGCCAGCAGCAAAAACGGACTAGATCAAGAGACCCAGTACTTC | CASSKNGLDQETQYF | NA | TRBJ2-5 | TRBV6-4 | TRBD2
TGTGCCAGCAGCCAAGCCAGGGTGAGCACAGATACGCAGTATTTT | CASSQARVSTDTQYF | NA | TRBJ2-3 | TRBV4-2 | NA
TGTGCCAGCAGCTTAATCGTAGGGACAGGGGGCGAGGGCACTGAAGCTTTCTTT | CASSLIVGTGGEGTEAFF | NA | TRBJ1-1 | TRBV7-2 | TRBD1
TGCGCCAGCAGCGGTCCGGACAGGTCTAGCACAGATACGCAGTATTTT | CASSGPDRSSTDTQYF | NA | TRBJ2-3 | TRBV4-1 | TRBD1
TGCGCCAGCAGCCAAGATCGGGACAGGGCCTACTCTGGCTACACCTTC | CASSQDRDRAYSGYTF | NA | TRBJ1-2 | TRBV4-1 | TRBD1
TGCGCCAGCAGCCAAGTGGGGACAGGGGGAGAAAAACTGTTTTTT | CASSQVGTGGEKLFF | NA | TRBJ1-4 | TRBV4-1 | TRBD1
TGCGCCAGCACGAGGGGGAGCCAAGAGACCCAGTACTTC | CASTRGSQETQYF | NA | TRBJ2-5 | TRBV10-2 | NA
TGTGCCAGCAGCCCTGGACAGTTTCTCTACTATGGCTACACCTTC | CASSPGQFLYYGYTF | NA | TRBJ1-2 | TRBV7-2 | NA
TGTGCCAGCAGCCTACGGGATCTAGTATTGTCGGATACGCAGTATTTT | CASSLRDLVLSDTQYF | NA | TRBJ2-3 | TRBV13 | NA
TGCGCCAGCATGTTGCGGGGGGGCAACTACGAGCAGTACTTC | CASMLRGGNYEQYF | NA | TRBJ2-7 | TRBV10-1 | TRBD2
TGCGCCAGCAGCACTAGAACAGGGACCTATGGCTACACCTTC | CASSTRTGTYGYTF | NA | TRBJ1-2 | TRBV5-1 | NA
TGTGCCAGCAGCTTAGGGCCGGGACTAGGAACGTACGAGCAGTACTTC | CASSLGPGLGTYEQYF | NA | TRBJ2-7 | TRBV7-8 | TRBD2
TGCAGCGGACGAACAACTAGCGGGAACACCGGGGAGCTGTTTTTT | CSGRTTSGNTGELFF | once | TRBJ2-2 | TRBV29-1 | TRBD2
TGCGCCAGCAGCTTGGTACGGGGGGGCCGTCGGACCCAGTACTTC | CASSLVRGGRRTQYF | NA | TRBJ2-5 | TRBV5-1 | TRBD2
TGTGCCAGCAGCTTAGCTAGCGGGGGAACCTACGAGCAGTACTTC | CASSLASGGTYEQYF | NA | TRBJ2-7 | TRBV7-2 | TRBD2
TGTGCCAGCAGCTTTTACACAGCGGGAGTATCAAGCTACGAGCAGTACTTC | CASSFYTAGVSSYEQYF | NA | TRBJ2-7 | TRBV7-2 | TRBD2
TGTGCCAGCAGCCAGAACCGGGGACTAGGAGACACCATATATTTT | CASSQNRGLGDTIYF | NA | TRBJ1-3 | TRBV4-2 | NA
TGTGCCAGTAGTACGCAGTTCTATGGCTACACCTTC | CASSTQFYGYTF | NA | TRBJ1-2 | TRBV19 | NA
TGCGCCAGCAGATCAGTCTCTGGAAACACCATATATTTT | CASRSVSGNTIYF | NA | TRBJ1-3 | TRBV5-1 | NA
TGTGCCAGTAGTATAGTACGGAGGGACTTGCACACAGATACGCAGTATTTT | CASSIVRRDLHTDTQYF | NA | TRBJ2-3 | TRBV19 | NA
TGTGCCAGCAGTGAAGCCGTGCAGTTTCACAATGAGCAGTTCTTC | CASSEAVQFHNEQFF | few | TRBJ2-1 | TRBV6-1 | NA
TGTGCCAGCTCAGTACAGGGTAATGAAAAACTGTTTTTT | CASSVQGNEKLFF | NA | TRBJ1-4 | TRBV18 | NA
TGTGCCAGCAGCCCCCGGGGAGGAGGGGACTACGAGCAGTACTTC | CASSPRGGGDYEQYF | NA | TRBJ2-7 | TRBV7-9 | NA
TGCAGCGTGCGACAGGGTAGCTCCTACGAGCAGTACTTC | CSVRQGSSYEQYF | few | TRBJ2-7 | TRBV29-1 | TRBD1
TGTGCCAGCAGTGGGACAGGGGTCGGGGAGACCCAGTACTTC | CASSGTGVGETQYF | NA | TRBJ2-5 | TRBV6-1 | TRBD1
TGTGCCAGCAGCTTACCTAGCGGGGGACAAGATACGCAGTATTTT | CASSLPSGGQDTQYF | NA | TRBJ2-3 | TRBV13 | TRBD2
TGTGCCAGCAGCTTTCGGGTAGCGGGACACCAAGAGACCCAGTACTTC | CASSFRVAGHQETQYF | NA | TRBJ2-5 | TRBV5-4 | TRBD2
TGCGCCAGCAGCTTCGGACTTCTCCAAGAGACCCAGTACTTC | CASSFGLLQETQYF | NA | TRBJ2-5 | TRBV5-1 | NA
TGTGCCAGCAGTGAAGCAGGGGAGGGTCAGCCCCAGCATTTT | CASSEAGEGQPQHF | few | TRBJ1-5 | TRBV2 | NA